These 27 T cell receptor beta chains were all obtained from the same sample, sequenced in a study of blood T cells in healthy people across ages. A second roughly 6 to 12 cycle PCR used barcoded and J-beta primers. TCRdb reprocessed the 5' RACE reads with MiXCR, giving one entry per CDR3 protein. The sample contains roughly 800,000 distinct CDR3 sequences, 58% of which appear only once. The sequenced sample was blood. These receptors came from a man younger than 45 in good health.

This clonotype showed up just a few times. The V and J genes are TRBV4-2 and TRBJ1-2, with a tentative D call TRBD1 (5 bases). Deletions cut 0 bases from V and 8 bases from J, with 16 bases between. This CDR3 has 15 residues. Germline V gene data show CDR1 as LGHNA and CDR2 as YNFKEQ. The DNA for the CDR3 is TGTGCCAGCAGCCAAGAGGTAGACAGACCAGGGGGCTACACCTTC. The encoded protein is CASSQEVDRPGGYTF.

The chain uses TRBV7-6 and TRBJ2-2; D gene unclear. V was cut by 2 bases and J by 6 bases, with 22 bases left in between. The CDR3 covers 18 residues. Per germline, CDR1 SGHVS and CDR2 FNYEAQ. For the CDR3, the DNA is TGTGCCAGCAGCTTAAAACACCCTATAACACGGATAGCCGGGGAGCTGTTTTTT. Translating gives CASSLKHPITRIAGELFF.

The chain couples TRBV3-1 to TRBJ2-5, with D perhaps matching TRBD2 (6 bases). This CDR3 contains 13 residues. The V gene's germline CDR1 is LGHDT and CDR2 YNNKEL (reference sequence). V lost 9 bases and J lost 11, with 22 bases in between. CDR3 loop: CASSREFLNEQYF. CDR3 in DNA: TGTGCCAGTAGTCGGGAGTTCTTAAATGAGCAGTACTTC.

The chain recombines TRBV7-2 with TRBJ2-3; D remains ambiguous. Trimming cost V 2 bases and J 0 bases, with 12 bases left between them. The CDR3 is made up of 16 amino acids. Germline CDR1 SGHTA, CDR2 FQGNSA. The CDR3 spells CASSLSVAASTDTQYF. CDR3 DNA sequence: TGTGCCAGCAGCTTATCGGTCGCGGCAAGCACAGATACGCAGTATTTT.

This sequence joins TRBV9 and TRBJ2-6, with no clear D. V was clipped by 5 bases and J by 2 bases, with 8 bases between them. Looked up from germline, CDR1 is SGDLS and CDR2 is YYNGEE. This CDR3 region has 14 residues. The CDR3 nucleotides are TGTGCCAGCAGTAAAAGGGCTGGGGCCAACGTCCTGACTTTC. This encodes CASSKRAGANVLTF.

This clonotype was seen a single time. This chain joins TRBV5-4 and TRBJ2-1, with 7 bases lining up with TRBD2. With 9 bases clipped from V and 2 bases from J, the junction kept 8 bases outside the gene matches. Germline CDR1 reads SGHNT; CDR2 reads YYREEE (reference sequence). The CDR3 covers 14 residues. The CDR3 reads CATQRGDAYNEQFF. CDR3 DNA sequence: TGTGCCACCCAGCGGGGTGACGCCTACAATGAGCAGTTCTTC.

The rearrangement links TRBV11-2 to TRBJ2-5, with D tentatively TRBD2 (5 bases). The germline V gene has CDR1 SGHAT and CDR2 FQNNGV. The CDR3 length is 13 residues. Trimming took 4 bases from V and 4 from J, leaving 10 bases between them. The CDR3 DNA is TGTGCCAGCAGCTCCGAGGCGGGAGAGACCCAGTACTTC. This sequence encodes CASSSEAGETQYF.

The V gene is TRBV5-1, the J gene TRBJ2-1, with D tentatively TRBD2 (6 bases). Germline V gene sequence: CDR1 SGHRS, CDR2 YFSETQ. The CDR3 consists of 18 residues. Trimming removed 1 base at V and 3 bases at J, with 20 bases between. The CDR3 coding sequence is TGCGCCAGCAGCTTGTATCGGGGGTCCGGAAGGTACTACAATGAGCAGTTCTTC. Amino acids: CASSLYRGSGRYYNEQFF.

The DNA of the CDR3 is TGTGCCAGCTGGGACACCTCCATACATCCGCGGCGGGACAGAACTGAGACTAGCACAGATACGCAGTATTTT. Its protein product is CASWDTSIHPRRDRTETSTDTQYF. V and J are TRBV11-1 and TRBJ2-3, with D possibly being TRBD1 (7 bases). Trimming removed 8 bases at V and 0 bases at J, with 42 bases between. The CDR3 extends over 24 amino acids. Germline V gene data show CDR1 as SGHAT and CDR2 as FQDESV (reference sequence). The whole variable domain, filled in from reference TRBV11-1 and TRBJ2-3, reads EAEVAQSPRYKITEKSQAVAFWCDPISGHATLYWYRQILGQGPELLVQFQDESVVDDSQLPKDRFSAERLKGVDSTLKIQPAELGDSAMYLCASWDTSIHPRRDRTETSTDTQYFGPGTRLTVL.

In this sample, this clonotype turned up a few times. V is TRBV11-2 and J is TRBJ2-5, with a tentative D call TRBD1 (5 bases). V lost 0 bases, J lost 11 bases, and 19 bases lay in between. The CDR3 totals 15 residues. CDR1 is SGHAT and CDR2 is FQNNGV in the germline V gene. The CDR3 reads CASSLEGGRVYEQYF. The CDR3 bases are TGTGCCAGCAGCTTAGAAGGCGGCAGGGTGTATGAGCAGTACTTC. The complete variable domain, with remaining parts taken from reference TRBV11-2 and TRBJ2-5, reads EAGVAQSPRYKIIEKRQSVAFWCNPISGHATLYWYQQILGQGPKLLIQFQNNGVVDDSQLPKDRFSAERLKGVDSTLKIQPAKLEDSAVYLCASSLEGGRVYEQYFGPGTRLLVL.

The CDR3 protein is CASSYLGQGSYEQYF. The CDR3 nucleotides are TGTGCCAGCAGCTATCTGGGACAGGGGAGCTACGAGCAGTACTTC. The genes are TRBV7-9 and TRBJ2-7; 10 bases fit TRBD1. V was pared by 4 bases and J by 3 bases, with 6 bases of the junction left unmatched. From germline, CDR1 is SEHNR and CDR2 FQNEAQ (reference sequence). CDR3 length equals 15 residues.

A few counts support this clonotype. The chain has TRBV7-9 and TRBJ2-7; a weak D match, TRBD1 (5 bases). The length of the CDR3 is 15 residues. V dropped 8 bases and J dropped 1 base, with 18 bases sitting between them. Germline loops: CDR1 SEHNR, CDR2 FQNEAQ (reference sequence). The CDR3 DNA reads TGTGCCAGCTCCTCCCAGGCGGACATTTCCTACGAGCAGTACTTC. This encodes CASSSQADISYEQYF.

This clonotype came up a few times. This chain links TRBV7-8 with TRBJ2-5; 7 bases match TRBD2. CDR3 length equals 16 residues. The V and J ends lost 5 bases and 4 bases, in that order; junction bases with no gene match: 13. The germline V gene has CDR1 SGHVS and CDR2 FQNEAQ. The CDR3 here is CASSPASGSGGETQYF. CDR3 nucleotides: TGTGCCAGCAGCCCAGCTAGCGGATCGGGGGGAGAGACCCAGTACTTC.

This sequence joins TRBV20-1 and TRBJ2-1; a possible D gene is TRBD2 (5 bases). This CDR3 spans 13 amino acids. The ends were cut back, 6 bases at V and 5 bases at J, with 14 bases in the middle. Germline V lookup: CDR1 DFQATT, CDR2 SNEGSKA (reference sequence). The CDR3 coding sequence is TGCAGTGCCAGGAGAAACGGGAACAATGAGCAGTTCTTC. Encoded protein: CSARRNGNNEQFF.

The chain links TRBV29-1 to TRBJ1-1; the D is unclear. Per the germline V gene, CDR1 is SQVTM and CDR2 is ANQGSEA. The CDR3 length is 13 residues. Trimming stripped 2 bases from V and 0 bases from J, with 7 bases between. This chain's CDR3 is CSVEYRLNTEAFF. In DNA form, the CDR3 reads TGCAGCGTTGAATACCGCTTGAACACTGAAGCTTTCTTT.

This sequence joins TRBV20-1 and TRBJ2-7, with 10 bases aligning to TRBD1. The DNA end is a closer match to TRBJ2-5, so the J assignment may be wrong. This CDR3 has 13 residues. CDR1 is DFQATT and CDR2 is SNEGSKA in the germline V gene (reference sequence). This chain's CDR3 is CSARTGGLETQYF. As DNA, the CDR3 is TGCAGTGCTAGGACAGGGGGCCTGGAGACCCAGTACTTC.

The table lists this clonotype with a count of one. The germline gene is not matched at one end of the junction; a read error may be the cause. The CDR3 DNA follows: TGTGCCGGCAGCCAGGGGAGGTACGGCTACACCTTC. Its translation is CAGSQGRYGYTF. This chain connects TRBV3-1 to TRBJ1-2; D perhaps matches TRBD1 (6 bases). This CDR3 is 12 amino acids long. Germline V gene data show CDR1 as LGHDT and CDR2 as YNNKEL (reference sequence).

The V call is TRBV28, the J call TRBJ2-7, with TRBD1 as a possible D gene (6 bases). This CDR3 is built from 16 residues. Between the trimmed V and J ends, which lost 6 bases and 1 base, there was a span of 19 bases. Looked up from germline, CDR1 is MDHEN and CDR2 is SYDVKM. The CDR3 sequence: CASSEGGGFNSYEQYF. DNA for the CDR3: TGTGCCAGCAGCGAAGGTGGGGGCTTCAATTCCTACGAGCAGTACTTC.

The J gene is TRBJ2-1, the V gene TRBV4-3; TRBD2 aligns across 8 bases. In germline, CDR1 is LGHNA, CDR2 YSLEER. The CDR3 contains 17 residues. The V and J ends lost 0 bases and 3 bases, in that order; junction bases with no gene match: 7. The CDR3 loop is CASSQDLREGLYNEQFF. CDR3 nucleotide sequence: TGCGCCAGCAGCCAAGACCTCCGGGAGGGCCTCTACAATGAGCAGTTCTTC.

The sample holds a few counts of this clonotype. V gene TRBV2 combines with J gene TRBJ1-2; tentatively, D is TRBD1 (5 bases). The CDR3 spans 14 residues. Germline CDR1 reads SNHLY; CDR2 reads FYNNEI. Trimming removed 8 bases from V and 3 bases from J, with 16 bases in between. The CDR3 DNA reads as TGTGCCAGCCGCGCAGGGCATTTTGACTATGGCTACACCTTC. Its translation is CASRAGHFDYGYTF.

The chain combines TRBV28 with TRBJ1-5, with D perhaps TRBD1 (5 bases). The CDR3 length is 16 residues. The ends were cut back, 5 bases at V and 0 bases at J, with 14 bases in the middle. The germline V gene has CDR1 MDHEN and CDR2 SYDVKM. CDR3 nucleotide sequence: TGTGCCAGCAGTACCAGGGCCCCGTATAGCAATCAGCCCCAGCATTTT. It yields the protein CASSTRAPYSNQPQHF.

This chain connects TRBV15 to TRBJ2-1; 9 bases agree with TRBD1. Per germline, CDR1 LNHNV and CDR2 YYDKDF (reference sequence). V lost 2 bases to trimming and J lost 8 bases; unmatched junction nucleotides: 1. The CDR3 contains 13 residues. CDR3 nucleotides: TGTGCCACCAGCAGACGACAGGGGGATGAGCAGTTCTTC. This encodes CATSRRQGDEQFF.

This clonotype appeared a few times. This chain links TRBV12-3 or TRBV12-4 with TRBJ2-7; no definite D call. The J call is uncertain, as TRBJ2-5 better fits the DNA end. CDR3 length equals 13 residues. In nucleotides, the CDR3 is TGTGCCAGCAGTTTCGGCGCTACAGAGACCCAGTACTTC. Its translation: CASSFGATETQYF.

The chain carries TRBV7-2 and TRBJ2-7; a possible D gene is TRBD1 (5 bases). The CDR3 length is 14 residues. Germline V lookup: CDR1 SGHTA, CDR2 FQGNSA. Trimming stripped 6 bases from V and 3 bases from J, with 15 bases between. The CDR3 coding sequence is TGTGCCAGCAGTCCGATGAACAGGATCTACGAGCAGTACTTC. Amino acid sequence: CASSPMNRIYEQYF.

There are a few counts of this clonotype. The rearrangement uses TRBV5-5 and TRBJ2-7, with TRBD2 matching over 14 bases. Trimming took 4 bases from V and 11 from J; bases not matched to a gene: 8. The germline V gene has CDR1 SGHKS and CDR2 YYEKEE (reference sequence). CDR3 length equals 14 residues. The CDR3 DNA reads as TGTGCCAGCAGCCCCTGGACTAGCGGGGGGTCGGAGTACTTC. Protein product: CASSPWTSGGSEYF.

This chain uses TRBV7-8 with TRBJ2-1; the match to TRBD2 covers 7 bases. CDR1 and CDR2 from the germline V gene are SGHVS and FQNEAQ. J was trimmed by 2 bases and V by 1 base; bases with no gene match: 5. This CDR3 contains 16 residues. This CDR3 reads CASSLVPAGPYNEQFF. CDR3 nucleotide sequence: TGTGCCAGCAGCTTAGTGCCAGCGGGACCCTACAATGAGCAGTTCTTC.

CDR3 protein: CSATGGQSNNQPQHF. The DNA for the CDR3 is TGCAGTGCTACAGGTGGGCAGAGCAACAATCAGCCCCAGCATTTT. The chain couples TRBV20-1 to TRBJ1-5; D is unresolved. Trimming stripped 4 bases from V and 3 bases from J, with 16 bases between. The germline CDR1 and CDR2 sequences are DFQATT and SNEGSKA (reference sequence). The CDR3 contains 15 residues.